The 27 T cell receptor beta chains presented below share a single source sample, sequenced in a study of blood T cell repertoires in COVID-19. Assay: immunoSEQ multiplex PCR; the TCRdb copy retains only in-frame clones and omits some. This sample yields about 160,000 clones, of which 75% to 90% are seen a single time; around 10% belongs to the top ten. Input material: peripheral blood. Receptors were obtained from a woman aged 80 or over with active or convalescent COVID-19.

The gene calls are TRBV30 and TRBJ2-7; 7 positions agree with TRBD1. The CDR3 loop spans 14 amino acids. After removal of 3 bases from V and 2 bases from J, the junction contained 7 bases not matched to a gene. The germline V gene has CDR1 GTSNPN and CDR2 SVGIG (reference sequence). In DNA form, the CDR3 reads TGTGCCTGGAGCCCCGGGACAGTTGCCTACGAGCAGTACTTC. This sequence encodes CAWSPGTVAYEQYF.

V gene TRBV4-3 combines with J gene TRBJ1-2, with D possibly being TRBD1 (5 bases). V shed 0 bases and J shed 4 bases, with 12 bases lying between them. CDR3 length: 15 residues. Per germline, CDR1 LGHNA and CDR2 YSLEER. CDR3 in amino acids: CASSQDGIGGYGYTF. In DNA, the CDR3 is TGCGCCAGCAGCCAAGATGGTATCGGGGGCTATGGCTACACCTTC.

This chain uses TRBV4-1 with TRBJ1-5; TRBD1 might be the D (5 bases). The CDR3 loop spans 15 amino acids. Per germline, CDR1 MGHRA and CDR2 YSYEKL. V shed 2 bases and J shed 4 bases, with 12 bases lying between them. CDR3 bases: TGCGCCAGCAGCCAATTTCAGGGCGGAAATCAGCCCCAGCATTTT. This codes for CASSQFQGGNQPQHF.

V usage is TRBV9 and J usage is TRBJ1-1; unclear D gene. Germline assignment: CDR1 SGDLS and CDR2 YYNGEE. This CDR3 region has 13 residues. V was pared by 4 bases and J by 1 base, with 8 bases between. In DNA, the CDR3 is TGTGCCAGCAGCCCCTCGGGGAACACTGAAGCTTTCTTT. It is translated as CASSPSGNTEAFF.

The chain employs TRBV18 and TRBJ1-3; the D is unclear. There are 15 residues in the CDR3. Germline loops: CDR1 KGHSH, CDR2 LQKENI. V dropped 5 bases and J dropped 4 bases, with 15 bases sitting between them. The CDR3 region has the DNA TGTGCCAGCTCAATCGGACCCCCGGGAGGAAACACCATATATTTT. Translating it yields CASSIGPPGGNTIYF.

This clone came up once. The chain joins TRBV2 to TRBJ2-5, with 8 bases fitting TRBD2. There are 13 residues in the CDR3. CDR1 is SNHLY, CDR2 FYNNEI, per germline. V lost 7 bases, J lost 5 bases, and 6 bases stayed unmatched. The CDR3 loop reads CASIREGRETQYF. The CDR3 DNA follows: TGTGCCAGCATCCGGGAGGGGCGGGAGACCCAGTACTTC.

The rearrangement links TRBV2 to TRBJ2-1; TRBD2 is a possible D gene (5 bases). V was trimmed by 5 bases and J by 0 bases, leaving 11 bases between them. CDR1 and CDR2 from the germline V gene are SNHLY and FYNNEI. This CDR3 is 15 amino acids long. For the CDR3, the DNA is TGTGCCAGCAGTAAGGACTGGGGCTCCTACAATGAGCAGTTCTTC. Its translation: CASSKDWGSYNEQFF. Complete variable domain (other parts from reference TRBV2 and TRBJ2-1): EPEVTQTPSHQVTQMGQEVILRCVPISNHLYFYWYRQILGQKVEFLVSFYNNEISEKSEIFDDQFSVERPDGSNFTLKIRSTKLEDSAMYFCASSKDWGSYNEQFFGPGTRLTVL.

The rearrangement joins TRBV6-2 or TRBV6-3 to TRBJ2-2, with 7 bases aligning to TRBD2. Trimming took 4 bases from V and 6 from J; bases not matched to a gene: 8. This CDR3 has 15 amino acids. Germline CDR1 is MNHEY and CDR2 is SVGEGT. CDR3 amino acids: CASSSATAGAGELFF. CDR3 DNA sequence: TGTGCCAGCAGTTCCGCCACGGCGGGGGCCGGGGAGCTGTTTTTT.

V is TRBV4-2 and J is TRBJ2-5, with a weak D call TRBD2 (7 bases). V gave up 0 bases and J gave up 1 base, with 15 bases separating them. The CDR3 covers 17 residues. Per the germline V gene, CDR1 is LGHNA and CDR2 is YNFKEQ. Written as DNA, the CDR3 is TGTGCCAGCAGCCAAGATTTGGGGGGGGGCCTCCAAGAGACCCAGTACTTC. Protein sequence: CASSQDLGGGLQETQYF.

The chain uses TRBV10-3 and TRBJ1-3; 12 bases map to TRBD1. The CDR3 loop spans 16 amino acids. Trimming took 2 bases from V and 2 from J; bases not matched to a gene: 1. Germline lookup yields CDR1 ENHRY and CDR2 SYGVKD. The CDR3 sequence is CAISEGDRGPGNTIYF. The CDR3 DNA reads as TGTGCCATCAGTGAGGGGGACAGGGGGCCTGGAAACACCATATATTTT.

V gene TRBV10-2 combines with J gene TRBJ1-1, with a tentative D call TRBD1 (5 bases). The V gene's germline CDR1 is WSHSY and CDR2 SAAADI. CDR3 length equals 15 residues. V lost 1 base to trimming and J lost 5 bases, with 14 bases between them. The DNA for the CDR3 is TGCGCCAGCAGTGAGTGGGGGGGGAGTCGAACTGAAGCTTTCTTT. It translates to CASSEWGGSRTEAFF.

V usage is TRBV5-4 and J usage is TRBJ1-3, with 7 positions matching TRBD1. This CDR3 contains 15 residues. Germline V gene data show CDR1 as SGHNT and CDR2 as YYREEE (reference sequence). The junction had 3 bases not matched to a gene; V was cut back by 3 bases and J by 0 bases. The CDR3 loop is CASSSGGTSGNTIYF. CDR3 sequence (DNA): TGTGCCAGCAGCTCAGGGGGGACCTCTGGAAACACCATATATTTT.

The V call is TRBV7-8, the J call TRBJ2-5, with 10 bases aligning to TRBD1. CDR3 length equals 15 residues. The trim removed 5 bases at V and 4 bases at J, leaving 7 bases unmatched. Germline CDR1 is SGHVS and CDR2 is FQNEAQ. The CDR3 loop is CASSVRQGAGETQYF. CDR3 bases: TGTGCCAGCAGCGTTAGACAGGGGGCGGGAGAGACCCAGTACTTC.

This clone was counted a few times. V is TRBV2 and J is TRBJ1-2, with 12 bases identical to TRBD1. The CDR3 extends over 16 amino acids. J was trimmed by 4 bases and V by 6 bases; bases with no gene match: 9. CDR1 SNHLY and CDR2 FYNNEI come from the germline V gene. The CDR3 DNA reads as TGTGCCAGCAGGGGGACAGGGGGCGCTTGGTCCTATGGCTACACCTTC. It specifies CASRGTGGAWSYGYTF. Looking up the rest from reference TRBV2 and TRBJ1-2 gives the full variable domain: EPEVTQTPSHQVTQMGQEVILRCVPISNHLYFYWYRQILGQKVEFLVSFYNNEISEKSEIFDDQFSVERPDGSNFTLKIRSTKLEDSAMYFCASRGTGGAWSYGYTFGSGTRLTVV.

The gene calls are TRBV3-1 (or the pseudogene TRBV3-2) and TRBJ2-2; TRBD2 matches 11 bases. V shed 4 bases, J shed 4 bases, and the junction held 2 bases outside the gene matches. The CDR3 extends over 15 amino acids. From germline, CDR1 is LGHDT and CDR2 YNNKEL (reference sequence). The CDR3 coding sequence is TGTGCCAGCAGCCGGCTAGCGGGGGGCACCGGGGAGCTGTTTTTT. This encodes CASSRLAGGTGELFF.

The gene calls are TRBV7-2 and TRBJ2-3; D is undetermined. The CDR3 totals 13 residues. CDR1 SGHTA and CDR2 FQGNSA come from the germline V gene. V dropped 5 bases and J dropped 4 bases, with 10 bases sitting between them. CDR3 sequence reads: CASSLRVADTQYF. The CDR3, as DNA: TGTGCCAGCAGCCTCCGCGTGGCAGATACGCAGTATTTT.

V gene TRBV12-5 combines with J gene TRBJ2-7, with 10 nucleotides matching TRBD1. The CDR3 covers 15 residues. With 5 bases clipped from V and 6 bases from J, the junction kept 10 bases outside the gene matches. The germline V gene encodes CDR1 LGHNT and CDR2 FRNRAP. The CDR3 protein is CASGQGQGRYSEQYF. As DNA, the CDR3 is TGTGCTAGTGGTCAGGGACAGGGGCGCTACTCCGAGCAGTACTTC.

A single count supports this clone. CDR3 protein: CASSQGTVEAFF. CDR3 coding DNA: TGTGCCAGCAGCCAAGGGACAGTTGAAGCTTTCTTT. The V call is TRBV7-2, the J call TRBJ1-1, with TRBD1 matching 7 bases. The CDR3 covers 12 residues. The ends lost 5 bases at V and 7 bases at J; junction bases unmatched: 4. CDR1 and CDR2 (germline): SGHTA, FQGNSA. Combining the CDR3 with reference TRBV7-2 and TRBJ1-1 gives the whole variable domain GAGVSQSPSNKVTEKGKDVELRCDPISGHTALYWYRQSLGQGLEFLIYFQGNSAPDKSGLPSDRFSAERTGGSVSTLTIQRTQQEDSAVYLCASSQGTVEAFFGQGTRLTVV.

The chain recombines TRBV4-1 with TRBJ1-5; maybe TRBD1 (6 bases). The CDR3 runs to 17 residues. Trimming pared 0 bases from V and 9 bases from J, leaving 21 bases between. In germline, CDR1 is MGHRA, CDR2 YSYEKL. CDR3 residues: CASSQEWAQGETRPQHF. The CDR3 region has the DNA TGCGCCAGCAGCCAAGAATGGGCACAGGGAGAAACAAGGCCCCAGCATTTT.

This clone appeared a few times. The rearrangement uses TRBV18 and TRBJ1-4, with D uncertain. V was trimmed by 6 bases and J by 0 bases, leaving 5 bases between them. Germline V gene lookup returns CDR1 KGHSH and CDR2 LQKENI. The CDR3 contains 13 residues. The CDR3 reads CASSFSTNEKLFF. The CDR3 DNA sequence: TGTGCCAGCTCGTTCTCAACTAATGAAAAACTGTTTTTT.

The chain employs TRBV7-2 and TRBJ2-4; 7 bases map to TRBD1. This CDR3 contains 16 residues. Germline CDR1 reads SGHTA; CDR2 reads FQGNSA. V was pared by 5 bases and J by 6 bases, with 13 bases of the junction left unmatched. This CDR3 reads CASSPEAVTGRNIQYF. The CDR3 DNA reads TGTGCCAGCAGCCCGGAGGCGGTGACAGGGAGAAACATTCAGTACTTC.

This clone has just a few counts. The CDR3 DNA reads TGCGCCAGCAGCTTGATACTAGCGGGGAACACCGGGGAGCTGTTTTTT. It codes for CASSLILAGNTGELFF. The chain has TRBV5-1 and TRBJ2-2; 9 positions agree with TRBD2. Germline CDR1 and CDR2: SGHRS and YFSETQ. V lost 1 base to trimming and J lost 1 base; unmatched junction nucleotides: 2. CDR3 length equals 16 residues.

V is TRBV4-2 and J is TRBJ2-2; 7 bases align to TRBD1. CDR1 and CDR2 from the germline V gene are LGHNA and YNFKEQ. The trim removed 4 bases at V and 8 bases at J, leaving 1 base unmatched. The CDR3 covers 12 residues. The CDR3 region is CASSPTGGELFF. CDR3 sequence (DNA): TGTGCCAGCAGCCCGACAGGGGGGGAGCTGTTTTTT.

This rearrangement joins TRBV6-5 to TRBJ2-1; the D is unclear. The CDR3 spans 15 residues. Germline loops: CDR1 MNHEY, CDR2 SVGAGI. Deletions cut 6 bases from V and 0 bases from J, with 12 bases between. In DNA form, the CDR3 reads TGTGCCAGCAGCCACGAGTTGCCCTCCTACAATGAGCAGTTCTTC. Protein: CASSHELPSYNEQFF.

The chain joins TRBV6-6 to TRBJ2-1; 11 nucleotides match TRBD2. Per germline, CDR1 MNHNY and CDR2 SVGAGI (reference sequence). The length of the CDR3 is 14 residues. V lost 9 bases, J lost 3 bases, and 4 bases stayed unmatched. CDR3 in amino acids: CASLGTSGYNEQFF. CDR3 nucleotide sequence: TGTGCCAGTCTTGGGACTAGCGGCTACAATGAGCAGTTCTTC.

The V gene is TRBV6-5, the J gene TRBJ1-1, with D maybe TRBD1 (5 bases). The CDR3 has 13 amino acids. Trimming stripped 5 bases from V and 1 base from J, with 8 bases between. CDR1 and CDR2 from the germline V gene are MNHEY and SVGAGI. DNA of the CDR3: TGTGCCAGCAGTCTCGACAGGAACACTGAAGCTTTCTTT. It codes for CASSLDRNTEAFF.

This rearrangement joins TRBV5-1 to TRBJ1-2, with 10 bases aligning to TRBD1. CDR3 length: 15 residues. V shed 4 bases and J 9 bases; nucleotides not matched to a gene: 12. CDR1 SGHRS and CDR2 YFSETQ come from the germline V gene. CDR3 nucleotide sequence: TGCGCCAGCAGCCCCGAAGGGACAGGGGCTAGAAGCTACACCTTC. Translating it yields CASSPEGTGARSYTF.